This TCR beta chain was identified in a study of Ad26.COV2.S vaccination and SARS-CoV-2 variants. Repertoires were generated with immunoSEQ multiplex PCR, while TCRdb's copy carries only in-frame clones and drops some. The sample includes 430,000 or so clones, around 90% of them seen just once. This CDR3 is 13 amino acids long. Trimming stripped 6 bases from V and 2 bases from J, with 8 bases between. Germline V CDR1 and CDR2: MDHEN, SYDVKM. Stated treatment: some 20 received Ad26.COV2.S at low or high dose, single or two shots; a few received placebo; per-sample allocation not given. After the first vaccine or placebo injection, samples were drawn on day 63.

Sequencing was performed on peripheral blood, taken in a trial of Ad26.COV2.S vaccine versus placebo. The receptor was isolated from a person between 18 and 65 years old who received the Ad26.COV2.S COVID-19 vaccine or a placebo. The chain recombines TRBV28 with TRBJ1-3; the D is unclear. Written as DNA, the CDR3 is TGTGCCAGCAGGGCCCCAGCTGGAAACACCATATATTTT. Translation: CASRAPAGNTIYF.